The clone carrying this T cell receptor beta chain was observed at least ten times. Its matching antigen is unknown. This entry is derived from a study of CD8 T cells in ankylosing spondylitis. Each CDR3 protein is one row after TCRdb ran MiXCR on the 5' RACE reads. The data show around 490,000 distinct CDR3 sequences, approximately 5% seen once. The CDR3 has 14 residues. Germline CDR1 reads MGHDK; CDR2 reads SYGVNS. V was clipped by 5 bases and J by 10 bases, with 15 bases between them. Study findings and constraints: Researchers report that disease-linked clones proved CD8+ and relatively rare in peripheral blood. There was a TCR beta motif, made of several highly homologous variants, that appeared characteristic of ankylosing spondylitis blood.

Material for sequencing was blood, either unsorted or a sorted T cell fraction (not recorded which). This receptor was obtained from a male donor with ankylosing spondylitis. V usage is TRBV25-1 and J usage is TRBJ1-6; D call uncertain. The CDR3 loop reads CASSNGLSASPLHF. CDR3 in DNA: TGTGCCAGCAGTAATGGTCTTTCCGCGTCACCCCTCCACTTT.